This T cell receptor (beta chain) was found in a study of T cells in Graves' hyperthyroidism and ophthalmopathy. Not enrolled were patients with uncontrolled infection, other autoimmune disease, pregnancy or lactation. Amplification yielded TCR beta CDR3 regions, with RNA transcripts as the source. The HTBI primer set drove a first-round RT-PCR of the TCR CDR3. TCRdb re-derived calls from the multiplex PCR reads in MiXCR, one entry per CDR3 protein. The sample records approximately 370,000 distinct CDR3 sequences, about 15% being singletons. Between the trimmed V and J ends, which lost 1 base and 3 bases, there was a span of 10 bases. This CDR3 is 15 amino acids long. Germline CDR1 SGHDN, CDR2 FVKESK.

V and J are TRBV14 and TRBJ2-1; D uncertain. This receptor was obtained from a woman aged 25 to 39 with Graves' hyperthyroidism. Sequenced input: blood. The CDR3 loop is CASSQGVSDYNEQFF. DNA of the CDR3: TGTGCCAGCAGCCAAGGGGTCAGTGACTACAATGAGCAGTTCTTC. Full variable domain (outside the CDR3, taken from reference TRBV14 and TRBJ2-1): EAGVTQFPSHSVIEKGQTVTLRCDPISGHDNLYWYRRVMGKEIKFLLHFVKESKQDESGMPNNRFLAERTGGTYSTLKVQPAELEDSGVYFCASSQGVSDYNEQFFGPGTRLTVL.